This T cell receptor beta chain stems from a study of Tregs in tolerant kidney transplant recipients. Libraries were prepared by immunoSEQ multiplex PCR; TCRdb keeps only in-frame clonotypes and omits some of them. The sample holds some 240,000 clones; approximately 83% are singletons and the top ten take 0.5% to 0.65%. Thawed PBMCs were FACS-sorted into unstimulated CD4+CD25+CD127- regulatory T cells, CD4+CD25- non-regulatory cells, CD4 and CD8 cells. Germline V gene data show CDR1 as SNHLY and CDR2 as FYNNEI. Trimming took 5 bases from V and 4 from J, leaving 24 bases between them. The CDR3 runs to 18 residues.

Material: CD4+ T cells from blood. The chain couples TRBV2 to TRBJ2-1, with D possibly matching TRBD1 (6 bases). The clonotype originates from a human donor in good health. In DNA form, the CDR3 reads TGTGCCAGCAGTCGCACGCCTCCACAGGGCCGCGTTTACAATGAGCAGTTCTTC. Translation gives CASSRTPPQGRVYNEQFF.